The rows below give T cell receptor beta chains drawn from one sample of a study of early T cells in non-severe SARS-CoV-2 infection. TCRdb used MiXCR to reprocess the 5' RACE reads, holding one entry per CDR3 protein. The sample includes 70,000 to 95,000 distinct CDR3 sequences, approximately 11% seen only once; the top ten take roughly 4.7%. Sequencing was done on a sample of whole blood. The receptors stem from an adult who was a healthcare worker with PCR-confirmed SARS-CoV-2 infection or an uninfected control (not recorded which). Each CDR3 is given with its conserved first and last residue. A D gene is named only where the DNA matches it firmly. A clone size is listed for some rows: how often the clone was seen (once, few, many), or a class if it is expanded.

j_call: TRBJ1-1; v_call: TRBV7-2; d_call: -; clone_size: -; cdr3_aa: CASSPPTGYGTEAFF; cdr3_nt: TGTGCCAGCAGCCCCCCCACAGGGTATGGCACTGAAGCTTTCTTT
j_call: TRBJ1-1; v_call: TRBV14; d_call: TRBD1; clone_size: -; cdr3_aa: CASSQVTGGNTEAFF; cdr3_nt: TGTGCCAGCAGCCAAGTAACAGGGGGAAACACTGAAGCTTTCTTT
j_call: TRBJ2-5; v_call: TRBV12-3/TRBV12-4; d_call: TRBD2; clone_size: few; cdr3_aa: CASSLRRGGETQYF; cdr3_nt: TGTGCCAGCAGTTTAAGGCGGGGGGGAGAGACCCAGTACTTC
j_call: TRBJ1-1; v_call: TRBV29-1; d_call: -; clone_size: few; cdr3_aa: CSVGGWGTEAFF; cdr3_nt: TGCAGCGTTGGGGGTTGGGGCACTGAAGCTTTCTTT
j_call: TRBJ1-5; v_call: TRBV7-8; d_call: -; clone_size: many; cdr3_aa: CASTREGSQPQHF; cdr3_nt: TGTGCCAGCACCCGGGAGGGTAGCCAGCCCCAGCATTTT
j_call: TRBJ2-7; v_call: TRBV7-2; d_call: -; clone_size: -; cdr3_aa: CASSLGGRYYEQYF; cdr3_nt: TGTGCCAGCAGCTTGGGGGGCCGTTACTACGAGCAGTACTTC
j_call: TRBJ1-6; v_call: TRBV20-1; d_call: -; clone_size: few; cdr3_aa: CSARDSANSPLHF; cdr3_nt: TGCAGTGCTAGAGACTCCGCGAATTCACCCCTCCACTTT
j_call: TRBJ2-2; v_call: TRBV6-6; d_call: -; clone_size: -; cdr3_aa: CASSSTGELFF; cdr3_nt: TGTGCCAGCAGTTCCACCGGGGAGCTGTTTTTT
j_call: TRBJ2-7; v_call: TRBV20-1; d_call: -; clone_size: few; cdr3_aa: CSARGGEGYEQYF; cdr3_nt: TGCAGTGCTAGAGGGGGAGAGGGCTACGAGCAGTACTTC
j_call: TRBJ1-4; v_call: TRBV5-6; d_call: -; clone_size: -; cdr3_aa: CASSLVRAGNNEKLFF; cdr3_nt: TGTGCCAGCAGCTTGGTAAGGGCCGGGAATAATGAAAAACTGTTTTTT
j_call: TRBJ2-3; v_call: TRBV28; d_call: TRBD2; clone_size: -; cdr3_aa: CASSLETSGGRDTQYF; cdr3_nt: TGTGCCAGCAGTTTAGAGACTAGCGGGGGGAGAGATACGCAGTATTTT
j_call: TRBJ1-1; v_call: TRBV3-1; d_call: -; clone_size: many; cdr3_aa: CASSQGSSGPEAFF; cdr3_nt: TGTGCCAGCAGCCAAGGTAGTAGCGGGCCTGAAGCTTTCTTT
j_call: TRBJ1-5; v_call: TRBV7-2; d_call: -; clone_size: many; cdr3_aa: CASSSQGIQPQHF; cdr3_nt: TGTGCCAGCAGCTCCCAGGGTATTCAGCCCCAGCATTTT
j_call: TRBJ1-1; v_call: TRBV6-2/TRBV6-3; d_call: -; clone_size: few; cdr3_aa: CASSYSRDPSTAFF; cdr3_nt: TGTGCCAGCAGTTACTCCCGGGACCCGAGCACAGCTTTCTTT
j_call: TRBJ1-2; v_call: TRBV9; d_call: TRBD1; clone_size: few; cdr3_aa: CASSVLPGQGSYGYTF; cdr3_nt: TGTGCCAGCAGCGTTCTTCCAGGACAGGGCTCCTATGGCTACACCTTC
j_call: TRBJ1-6; v_call: TRBV9; d_call: -; clone_size: many; cdr3_aa: CASSALGGGNSPLHF; cdr3_nt: TGTGCCAGCAGCGCGTTAGGGGGAGGCAATTCACCCCTCCACTTT
j_call: TRBJ2-3; v_call: TRBV6-5; d_call: -; clone_size: -; cdr3_aa: CASSPLLGGPDTQYF; cdr3_nt: TGTGCCAGCAGCCCCCTCTTGGGGGGCCCAGATACGCAGTATTTT
j_call: TRBJ2-7; v_call: TRBV7-9; d_call: -; clone_size: -; cdr3_aa: CASSSRDETYEQYF; cdr3_nt: TGTGCCAGCAGCTCCCGGGACGAGACCTACGAGCAGTACTTC
j_call: TRBJ2-7; v_call: TRBV10-1; d_call: TRBD2; clone_size: -; cdr3_aa: CASSEASGGTYEQYF; cdr3_nt: TGCGCCAGCAGTGAAGCTAGCGGGGGCACCTACGAGCAGTACTTC
j_call: TRBJ2-1; v_call: TRBV6-1; d_call: -; clone_size: few; cdr3_aa: CASSDRGGYNEQFF; cdr3_nt: TGTGCCAGCAGTGATAGGGGGGGGTACAATGAGCAGTTCTTC
j_call: TRBJ2-5; v_call: TRBV19; d_call: -; clone_size: many; cdr3_aa: CASSPGPERPETQYF; cdr3_nt: TGTGCCAGTAGTCCGGGACCCGAGCGGCCAGAGACCCAGTACTTC
j_call: TRBJ1-5; v_call: TRBV7-2; d_call: TRBD1; clone_size: many; cdr3_aa: CASSVWTGHNQPQHF; cdr3_nt: TGTGCCAGCAGCGTCTGGACAGGACACAATCAGCCCCAGCATTTT
j_call: TRBJ1-3; v_call: TRBV6-1; d_call: -; clone_size: few; cdr3_aa: CASSGNFASGNTIYF; cdr3_nt: TGTGCCAGCAGTGGAAATTTCGCCTCTGGAAACACCATATATTTT
j_call: TRBJ1-2; v_call: TRBV12-3/TRBV12-4; d_call: TRBD1; clone_size: -; cdr3_aa: CASRNTGARGYTF; cdr3_nt: TGTGCCAGCAGGAACACAGGGGCCCGAGGCTACACCTTC
j_call: TRBJ1-2; v_call: TRBV5-1; d_call: -; clone_size: many; cdr3_aa: CASSSGIHGYTF; cdr3_nt: TGCGCCAGCAGCTCAGGGATTCATGGCTACACCTTC
j_call: TRBJ2-7; v_call: TRBV12-3/TRBV12-4; d_call: TRBD2; clone_size: few; cdr3_aa: CASSTTWGAGGPAYEQYF; cdr3_nt: TGTGCCAGCAGTACTACATGGGGAGCGGGGGGGCCCGCGTACGAGCAGTACTTC
j_call: TRBJ2-7; v_call: TRBV7-9; d_call: TRBD1; clone_size: many; cdr3_aa: CASSSARRQGAGEQYF; cdr3_nt: TGTGCCAGCAGCTCCGCCCGCCGGCAGGGGGCAGGGGAGCAGTACTTC
j_call: TRBJ1-3; v_call: TRBV19; d_call: TRBD1; clone_size: few; cdr3_aa: CASSPDRGSGNTIYF; cdr3_nt: TGTGCCAGTAGTCCGGACAGGGGTTCTGGAAACACCATATATTTT
j_call: TRBJ1-2; v_call: TRBV29-1; d_call: -; clone_size: few; cdr3_aa: CSVEDRQAAWIGTGYTF; cdr3_nt: TGCAGCGTTGAAGATCGACAGGCTGCTTGGATCGGAACTGGCTACACCTTC
j_call: TRBJ1-1; v_call: TRBV7-8; d_call: -; clone_size: -; cdr3_aa: CASSFLGEAFF; cdr3_nt: TGTGCCAGCAGCTTCCTCGGTGAAGCTTTCTTT
j_call: TRBJ1-1; v_call: TRBV11-2; d_call: -; clone_size: many; cdr3_aa: CASSYLLGALTEAFF; cdr3_nt: TGTGCCAGCAGTTACCTTCTAGGGGCGTTAACTGAAGCTTTCTTT
j_call: TRBJ2-7; v_call: TRBV2; d_call: -; clone_size: few; cdr3_aa: CASSKDAYEQYF; cdr3_nt: TGTGCCAGCAGTAAGGACGCCTACGAGCAGTACTTC
j_call: TRBJ1-2; v_call: TRBV28; d_call: -; clone_size: many; cdr3_aa: CASSSPYRSNYGYTF; cdr3_nt: TGTGCCAGCAGTTCTCCCTACAGAAGTAACTATGGCTACACCTTC
j_call: TRBJ1-1; v_call: TRBV12-3/TRBV12-4; d_call: -; clone_size: -; cdr3_aa: CASSNTEAFF; cdr3_nt: TGTGCCAGCTCGAACACTGAAGCTTTCTTT
j_call: TRBJ1-4; v_call: TRBV6-5; d_call: TRBD1; clone_size: many; cdr3_aa: CASSSTGEGEKLFF; cdr3_nt: TGTGCCAGCAGTTCCACAGGGGAAGGTGAAAAACTGTTTTTT
j_call: TRBJ2-5; v_call: TRBV25-1; d_call: TRBD1; clone_size: -; cdr3_aa: CASMAPGQGGETQYF; cdr3_nt: TGTGCCAGCATGGCGCCGGGACAGGGAGGAGAGACCCAGTACTTC
j_call: TRBJ1-5; v_call: TRBV12-3/TRBV12-4; d_call: TRBD1; clone_size: many; cdr3_aa: CASSTTGGGFDQPQHF; cdr3_nt: TGTGCCAGCAGCACCACAGGGGGCGGGTTCGATCAGCCCCAGCATTTT
j_call: TRBJ2-3; v_call: TRBV9; d_call: TRBD2; clone_size: -; cdr3_aa: CASSVGLAGGGDTQYF; cdr3_nt: TGTGCCAGCAGCGTAGGGTTAGCGGGGGGTGGAGATACGCAGTATTTT
j_call: TRBJ2-1; v_call: TRBV7-2; d_call: TRBD1; clone_size: many; cdr3_aa: CASSPGQGNEQFF; cdr3_nt: TGTGCCAGCAGCCCGGGACAGGGTAATGAGCAGTTCTTC
j_call: TRBJ2-5; v_call: TRBV7-2; d_call: -; clone_size: many; cdr3_aa: CASSPGGPETQYF; cdr3_nt: TGTGCCAGCAGCCCCGGGGGACCAGAGACCCAGTACTTC